Described below is a single TCR beta chain sequence and its context. Production of TCR beta cDNA used 500 ng total RNA together with a constant-region primer. TCR beta libraries came from three nested multiplex PCR rounds using slightly modified ARM-PCR. Use of TRBV1-TRBV30 forward primers with a C-beta reverse primer characterized the first two PCR rounds, which lasted around 10 cycles each. TCRdb itself ran the multiplex PCR reads through MiXCR, one entry per CDR3 protein. The sample holds 180,000 or so distinct CDR3 sequences, less than 65% seen once. Blood RNA was derived from unsorted whole blood, and germline DNA was extracted too. Before the operation took place, roughly 4.2 milliliters of peripheral blood were collected. The CDR3 sequence is 15 residues long. Germline CDR1 is MGHRA and CDR2 is YSYEKL. Trimming removed 6 bases from V and 1 base from J; junction bases left unmatched: 7. The data derive from a study of tumor-infiltrating lymphocytes in primary liver carcinoma. Study context: Productive TCRbeta reads per sample were roughly 3.5 to 8 million, not differing by tissue.

The sequence was collected from a man aged 35 to 55 with primary liver carcinoma and hepatitis B virus infection. The sample comprised peripheral blood. The rearrangement joins TRBV4-1 to TRBJ2-3, with TRBD2 matching over 7 bases. CDR3: CASSLGGRGTDTQYF. CDR3 DNA sequence: TGCGCCAGCAGTCTAGGAGGGAGGGGCACAGATACGCAGTATTTT.